Following are 30 T cell receptor beta chains from one sample sequenced in a study of blood T cell repertoires in COVID-19. Using immunoSEQ multiplex PCR, the repertoire was profiled, and TCRdb retains in-frame clones only, with some absent. The data show some 77,000 clones, roughly 83% seen once. Specimen: peripheral blood. All receptors derive from a man aged 65 to 79 with acute or convalescent COVID-19.

CDR3 DNA: TGTGCCAGCAGCTCAACAGGGTTTACTGGAAACACCATATATTTT. This gives the protein CASSSTGFTGNTIYF. The gene calls are TRBV5-6 and TRBJ1-3; possibly TRBD1 for D (6 bases). The CDR3 spans 15 residues. V gave up 3 bases and J gave up 2 bases, with 12 bases separating them. Germline V gives CDR1 SGHDT, CDR2 YYEEEE.

The genes are TRBV3-1 (or the pseudogene TRBV3-2) and TRBJ2-3; the match to TRBD1 covers 9 bases. V shed 1 base and J 4 bases; nucleotides not matched to a gene: 6. The CDR3 spans 16 residues. CDR1 and CDR2 from the germline V gene are LGHDT and YNNKEL (reference sequence). The CDR3 bases are TGTGCCAGCAGCCAAGGGGTACAGGGGGCCGCAGATACGCAGTATTTT. This sequence encodes CASSQGVQGAADTQYF.

This chain joins TRBV19 and TRBJ2-7, with 12 positions matching TRBD2. This CDR3 spans 16 amino acids. The germline gives CDR1 LNHDA, CDR2 SQIVND (reference sequence). V dropped 2 bases and J dropped 3; count of bases not matched to a gene: 5. This CDR3 is CASSITLAGGLYEQYF. The CDR3 nucleotides read TGTGCCAGTAGTATAACACTAGCGGGAGGTCTCTACGAGCAGTACTTC.

The chain joins TRBV19 to TRBJ1-5, with TRBD1 identical over 8 bases. Germline V gene sequence: CDR1 LNHDA, CDR2 SQIVND (reference sequence). Trimming removed 5 bases from V and 4 bases from J; junction bases left unmatched: 1. The CDR3 contains 13 residues. The CDR3 reads CASSQGANQPQHF. The CDR3 DNA reads as TGTGCCAGTAGTCAGGGGGCTAATCAGCCCCAGCATTTT.

This sequence joins TRBV18 and TRBJ2-2; D gene uncertain. Germline V lookup: CDR1 KGHSH, CDR2 LQKENI. This CDR3 region has 14 residues. The ends were cut back, 3 bases at V and 0 bases at J, with 5 bases in the middle. The CDR3 region has the DNA TGTGCCAGCTCACCTGCAGCGAACACCGGGGAGCTGTTTTTT. Residues: CASSPAANTGELFF.

The CDR3 sequence is CASSLVGGPGSYNEQFF. Written as DNA, the CDR3 is TGTGCCAGCAGCTTAGTGGGGGGTCCGGGATCGTACAATGAGCAGTTCTTC. V is TRBV11-2 and J is TRBJ2-1; possible D gene TRBD2, 6 bases. The V end lost 1 base, the J end lost 4 bases, and 17 bases lay between the germline ends. Per germline, CDR1 SGHAT and CDR2 FQNNGV. This CDR3 region has 17 residues.

The rearrangement uses TRBV19 and TRBJ1-3; 8 nucleotides align to TRBD1. Germline V gene lookup returns CDR1 LNHDA and CDR2 SQIVND (reference sequence). There are 15 residues in the CDR3. Trimming cost V 6 bases and J 4 bases; bases outside gene matches: 8. CDR3 sequence: CASSPGGAGGNTIYF. The CDR3 region has the DNA TGTGCCAGTAGCCCAGGGGGCGCGGGAGGAAACACCATATATTTT. The whole variable domain, remainder taken from reference TRBV19 and TRBJ1-3, is DGGITQSPKYLFRKEGQNVTLSCEQNLNHDAMYWYRQDPGQGLRLIYYSQIVNDFQKGDIAEGYSVSREKKESFPLTVTSAQKNPTAFYLCASSPGGAGGNTIYFGEGSWLTVV.

The V gene is TRBV5-4, the J gene TRBJ1-2, with D possibly matching TRBD1 (6 bases). Per the germline V gene, CDR1 is SGHNT and CDR2 is YYREEE (reference sequence). The CDR3 runs 15 residues. V was trimmed by 5 bases and J by 0 bases, leaving 14 bases between them. CDR3 loop: CASSLAGAPNYGYTF. For the CDR3, the DNA is TGTGCCAGCAGTCTGGCAGGGGCACCTAACTATGGCTACACCTTC.

This sequence joins TRBV6-5 and TRBJ2-5; 11 nucleotides line up with TRBD1. Germline V gene sequence: CDR1 MNHEY, CDR2 SVGAGI. V trimming: 4 bases; J trimming: 5 bases; junction bases outside the gene matches: 6. This CDR3 comprises 15 residues. The CDR3 here is CASSLRDRGFETQYF. The CDR3 DNA reads TGTGCCAGCAGTTTAAGGGACAGGGGGTTTGAGACCCAGTACTTC.

V gene TRBV18 combines with J gene TRBJ1-1; TRBD1 might be the D (6 bases). Trimming cost V 6 bases and J 4 bases, with 15 bases left between them. Looked up from germline, CDR1 is KGHSH and CDR2 is LQKENI. The CDR3 is 14 residues long. In DNA form, the CDR3 reads TGTGCCAGCTCGACTTCTCAGGACAGCACTGAAGCTTTCTTT. Residues: CASSTSQDSTEAFF.

CDR3 protein: CASSVRGGVTGELFF. The CDR3 bases are TGTGCCAGCAGCGTAAGGGGTGGCGTCACCGGGGAGCTGTTTTTT. The chain recombines TRBV11-2 with TRBJ2-2; D may be TRBD1 (5 bases). V lost 5 bases and J 4 bases, leaving 14 bases between the germline ends. This CDR3 has 15 amino acids. Germline V gene data show CDR1 as SGHAT and CDR2 as FQNNGV.

The chain employs TRBV5-1 and TRBJ2-1; 11 bases match TRBD1. Germline loops: CDR1 SGHRS, CDR2 YFSETQ. The CDR3 spans 15 residues. Losses at the gene ends were 4 bases for V and 7 bases for J; bases not matched to a gene: 7. CDR3 DNA: TGCGCCAGCAGCCCCGGACAGGGGGCGTCGAATGAGCAGTTCTTC. Protein product: CASSPGQGASNEQFF.

The chain links TRBV18 to TRBJ1-1; no definite D call. The germline V gene encodes CDR1 KGHSH and CDR2 LQKENI. Trimming left V 3 bases short and J 7 bases short, with 12 bases between. This CDR3 contains 13 residues. CDR3 coding DNA: TGTGCCAGCTCACCGCGGATCGACTATGAAGCTTTCTTT. Protein product: CASSPRIDYEAFF.

The chain uses TRBV30 and TRBJ1-2; D remains unclear. Germline-derived CDR1 and CDR2 are GTSNPN and SVGIG (reference sequence). The V end lost 2 bases, the J end lost 4 bases, and 20 bases lay between the germline ends. The CDR3 contains 16 residues. Written as DNA, the CDR3 is TGTGCCTGGAGTTCCCGAAAAGGGAGCCACCGCTATGGCTACACCTTC. Translated: CAWSSRKGSHRYGYTF.

This chain links TRBV7-3 with TRBJ1-1; TRBD1 aligns across 8 bases. CDR3 length: 16 residues. Germline loops: CDR1 SGHTA, CDR2 FQGTGA. With 0 bases clipped from V and 5 bases from J, the junction kept 8 bases outside the gene matches. Written as DNA, the CDR3 is TGTGCCAGCAGCTTAACTTCAGGGGGCGCGGGAACTGAAGCTTTCTTT. It translates to CASSLTSGGAGTEAFF.

The chain employs TRBV7-4 and TRBJ2-7, with D perhaps matching TRBD2 (5 bases). This CDR3 has 13 residues. CDR1 and CDR2 from the germline V gene are SGHVT and SQSDAQ. Deletions cut 10 bases from V and 4 bases from J, with 17 bases between. CDR3 amino acids: CATPRVPLYEQYF. As DNA, the CDR3 is TGTGCCACGCCGCGGGTTCCCCTTTACGAGCAGTACTTC. The variable domain in full, with the rest retrieved from reference TRBV7-4 and TRBJ2-7, is GAGVSQSPRYKVAKRGRDVALRCDSISGHVTLYWYRQTLGQGSEVLTYSQSDAQRDKSGRPSGRFSAERPERSVSTLKIQRTEQGDSAVYLCATPRVPLYEQYFGPGTRLTVT.

This chain connects TRBV27 to TRBJ2-1; 8 bases map to TRBD2. This CDR3 has 15 residues. V lost 6 bases and J lost 7; bases outside the gene matches: 11. Germline-derived CDR1 and CDR2 are MNHEY and SMNVEV (reference sequence). For the CDR3, the DNA is TGTGCCAGCAGGCCGTCAGCGGGAGTTCGGAATGAGCAGTTCTTC. This gives the protein CASRPSAGVRNEQFF.

The CDR3 here is CASSSGQGTDTQYF. Written as DNA, the CDR3 is TGTGCCAGCAGCTCCGGACAGGGGACAGATACGCAGTATTTT. This chain links TRBV7-3 with TRBJ2-3, with TRBD1 matching 9 bases. J lost 3 bases, V lost 4 bases, and 2 bases had no gene match. The CDR3 has 14 residues. The germline V gene encodes CDR1 SGHTA and CDR2 FQGTGA.

This chain uses TRBV19 with TRBJ1-1; no clear D. The CDR3 runs to 14 residues. CDR1 and CDR2 (germline): LNHDA, SQIVND (reference sequence). V dropped 4 bases and J dropped 7 bases, with 16 bases sitting between them. DNA for the CDR3: TGTGCCAGTAGTACTGGACGGGGAGGCGGTGAAGCTTTCTTT. It is translated as CASSTGRGGGEAFF.

This clone came up a few times. The chain couples TRBV5-5 to TRBJ2-3, with D uncertain. The germline gives CDR1 SGHKS, CDR2 YYEKEE (reference sequence). The V end was cut by 0 bases, the J end by 1 base, with 3 bases between. This CDR3 comprises 13 residues. The CDR3 reads CASSLAGTDTQYF. The CDR3 nucleotides read TGTGCCAGCAGCTTGGCGGGCACAGATACGCAGTATTTT.

The chain is built from TRBV7-2 and TRBJ2-3, with D uncertain. The V and J ends lost 3 bases and 6 bases respectively, with 13 bases between them. This CDR3 has 14 residues. Germline V gene lookup returns CDR1 SGHTA and CDR2 FQGNSA. The CDR3 sequence is CASSFRSQADTQYF. In DNA, the CDR3 is TGTGCCAGCAGCTTCCGAAGTCAGGCGGATACGCAGTATTTT.

The genes are TRBV3-1 (or the pseudogene TRBV3-2) and TRBJ2-3; 8 bases are a match to TRBD1. The CDR3 has 15 residues. CDR1 and CDR2 (germline): LGHDT, YNNKEL (reference sequence). J gave up 2 bases and V 2 bases, and 3 bases lay outside the gene matches. CDR3 DNA: TGTGCCAGCAGCCAAAAGGGACAGGACACAGATACGCAGTATTTT. Translated, it gives CASSQKGQDTDTQYF.

V usage is TRBV28 and J usage is TRBJ2-3; unclear D gene. The CDR3 spans 13 residues. V lost 1 base and J 4 bases, leaving 6 bases between the germline ends. Germline CDR1 reads MDHEN; CDR2 reads SYDVKM. The CDR3 is CASSLSVADTQYF. The CDR3, as DNA: TGTGCCAGCAGTTTATCGGTCGCAGATACGCAGTATTTT.

V and J are TRBV5-6 and TRBJ2-1; weak D call: TRBD1 (6 bases). CDR3 length: 15 residues. The germline gives CDR1 SGHDT, CDR2 YYEEEE. V dropped 7 bases and J dropped 6 bases, with 20 bases sitting between them. The CDR3 reads CASRYQGNGFNEQFF. CDR3 nucleotides: TGTGCCAGCCGGTATCAGGGGAACGGATTCAATGAGCAGTTCTTC.

The chain combines TRBV27 with TRBJ2-2, with D maybe TRBD1 (6 bases). The V gene lost 7 bases and the J gene lost 4 bases, with 13 bases spanning the gap. Germline CDR1 is MNHEY and CDR2 is SMNVEV (reference sequence). This CDR3 comprises 14 residues. This CDR3 reads CASMRQAFTGELFF. The CDR3 DNA follows: TGTGCCAGCATGAGACAGGCCTTCACCGGGGAGCTGTTTTTT.

The chain recombines TRBV15 with TRBJ1-4, with D perhaps TRBD1 (6 bases). The V gene lost 1 base and the J gene lost 8 bases, with 14 bases spanning the gap. The CDR3 length is 15 residues. CDR1 and CDR2 (germline): LNHNV, YYDKDF (reference sequence). The CDR3 bases are TGTGCCACCAGCAGAGGGGGGCAAAAGGGGGAAAAACTGTTTTTT. This gives the protein CATSRGGQKGEKLFF.

The chain recombines TRBV5-1 with TRBJ2-2; weak D call: TRBD1 (6 bases). The germline V gene has CDR1 SGHRS and CDR2 YFSETQ. This CDR3 is built from 14 residues. V was pared by 4 bases and J by 3 bases, with 10 bases between. The CDR3 region has the DNA TGCGCCAGCAGCCCCCGGACAGACACCGGGGAGCTGTTTTTT. Amino acids: CASSPRTDTGELFF.

CDR3 coding DNA: TGTGCCACCAGCTCTCCTGGGGCAGGGGATTATGGCTACACCTTC. This encodes CATSSPGAGDYGYTF. The chain recombines TRBV15 with TRBJ1-2; D may be TRBD1 (6 bases). The germline V gene encodes CDR1 LNHNV and CDR2 YYDKDF (reference sequence). V lost 5 bases and J lost 5, with 18 bases in between. The CDR3 runs to 15 residues.

This chain links TRBV7-6 with TRBJ1-2; D is undetermined. V was trimmed by 0 bases and J by 7 bases, leaving 9 bases between them. The CDR3 is 13 residues long. Germline V CDR1 and CDR2: SGHVS, FNYEAQ. The CDR3: CASSLARAGGYTF. CDR3 nucleotide sequence: TGTGCCAGCAGCTTAGCGCGGGCCGGTGGCTACACCTTC.

The chain couples TRBV12-3 or TRBV12-4 to TRBJ1-1; D is undetermined. The germline V and J ends were trimmed by 3 bases and 4 bases, with 3 bases remaining between them. The CDR3 contains 11 residues. The CDR3 sequence: CASSFVTEAFF. In DNA form, the CDR3 reads TGTGCCAGCAGTTTCGTCACTGAAGCTTTCTTT.